This record looks at one T cell receptor beta chain sequence and its context. This receptor's antigen is unknown. One base away there is no much larger clone; base qualities are not given. The cohort was made up of 650 to 700 healthy bone marrow donors. All cohort members were sampled while nominally healthy, although unrecorded immune exposures were likely present. The donor tested CMV seropositive and was one of the 289 seropositive cohort members. Each donor provided a peripheral blood sample, and peripheral blood mononuclear cells were used for TCR beta sequencing. The Qiagen DNeasy Blood Extraction Kit was used to extract genomic DNA from the blood cell samples. The library was prepared using the immunoSEQ multiplex PCR assay. For the multiplex PCR, a mixture combining 60 forward primers for TCR Vbeta segments and 13 reverse primers for TCR Jbeta segments was used. The CDR3 region of rearranged TCR beta genes was amplified from genomic DNA with a multiplex PCR assay. The amplified TCR beta libraries were sequenced on the Illumina HiSeq System as 87-base-pair reads. Turning to the authors' computational methods: A later analysis counted 75 million to 100 million unique TCR beta chains across the 640 or so repertoires, and around 12 million of these chains were shared by at least two donors. To remove PCR and sequencing errors, raw reads were error-corrected and collapsed into unique sequences using a nearest-neighbor algorithm that merged closely related sequences. To assign V, D and J gene segments, CDR3 sequences were aligned to IMGT reference sequences. For a sequence to be retained, a match of at least six nucleotides to both a V gene segment and a J gene segment was required. A rearrangement counted as productive if the CDR3 had no stop codons and remained in frame with V and J, and every other rearrangement counted as non-productive. Following IMGT convention, CDR3 was defined as the stretch from the second conserved V-encoded cysteine to the conserved J-encoded phenylalanine. The earlier analysis of fewer than 700 of the donors excluded sequences that lacked an unambiguous match to a single V gene segment. An earlier analysis of 450 to 650 of the donors called V segments functional above 56.7% productive rearrangements and segregating when the between-donor standard deviation exceeded 5%. A statistical classification framework was built for diagnosing cytomegalovirus status from the catalog of TCR beta chain sequences. A later analysis assigned V and J genes by comparing TCR nucleotide sequences with IMGT/GENE-DB human TR gene sequences. Using the TCRdist pipeline, a later analysis assigned CDR3 sequences along with most-parsimonious VDJ recombination scenarios. In a later analysis, each TCR beta chain was defined by its CDR3 amino acid sequence together with its V-gene family, and reads without a unique V-gene family were excluded. As a way to deal with suspected cross-contamination and a sequencing artifact, a later analysis dropped 500 to 700 nucleotide sequences that were highly shared and had low generation probability. A later analysis calculated a clonal expansion index for each public chain from normalized within-repertoire ranks of inferred template counts. A later analysis computed generation probabilities with a VDJ recombination model fitted to out-of-frame rearrangements, and checked the results against IGoR. In a later analysis, TCR-TCR, TCR-HLA and TCR-CMV co-occurrence was scored with hypergeometric tests, and a repertoire-size bias correction was applied to TCR pairs. False discovery rates were estimated in a later analysis by permuting HLA or CMV assignments 20 times. In a later analysis, co-occurring TCRs were grouped using DBSCAN, and TCRdist sequence similarity was added for clustering within HLA-allele-positive subsets. Co-occurrence clustering excluded repertoires with fewer than 30,000 or more than 120,000 public chains, plus five with anomalous nucleotide sharing. The source is immuneACCESS, and TCRdb retained only in-frame sequences with V and J called. Part of the clones is not carried over; for the studies checked, unresolved V genes explain less than half of this, and the remainder is unexplained. Clone size and the V and J calls come from that table; the DNA yielded D and trimming. A total of 100,000 or so clones appear in this sample, just over 75% of them only once. More than 6.5% of the sample lies in the top ten.

The data derive from a study of cytomegalovirus exposure and HLA in healthy donors (dated 2017 in TCRdb). Study-wide context: According to an earlier analysis of several hundred of the donors, about 179 million T cells yielded roughly 100 million unique TCR beta sequences and roughly 280 Gb of sequence data. Roughly 300 gigabases of sequencing data and tens of millions of unique TCR sequences were included in an early release covering roughly 600 HLA-typed donors. Of the roughly 400 genotyped donors, roughly 76% were placed in the genetic ancestry cluster associated with self-reported Caucasian donors. The study aimed to test whether signatures of past pathogen exposure could be identified by cataloging public T cell receptors. Using immunosequencing, the study profiled T cell repertoires from fewer than 700 subjects and related those repertoires to cytomegalovirus serostatus. A separate validation cohort of approximately 120 different subjects was used in addition to the approximately 700-subject first cohort. To predict cytomegalovirus infection status, the study combined high-throughput TCR immunosequencing, statistical association of individual TCRs with disease status, and machine learning. A later analysis re-examined previously published TCR beta repertoires from just over 650 donors and added high-resolution HLA genotyping to investigate patterns of TCR occurrence. In the later analysis, no new phenotypic data were used to find candidate immune exposures; instead, reliance was placed on TCR beta sequences and their occurrence across donors. In an earlier analysis of roughly 580 of the donors, high-throughput TCR beta sequencing was used to judge whether each TCR beta V gene segment behaved as functional or pseudogenic. Donor age, sex, ethnicity and CMV serostatus were compiled alongside the repertoire data. Genome-wide SNP genotypes for about 65% of the roughly 670 donors were used in a later genetic analysis, which treated that subset as a discovery cohort. All discovery cohort repertoires had been generated using a single sequencing platform. HLA typing included class I and class II loci at four-digit resolution. The number of donors typed differed by locus, with roughly 629-640 for A, B, C, DRB1 and DQB1, 522 for DQA1, over 600 for DPA1, and around 450 for DPB1. Four or five DR-DQ haplotypes were handled as single units for association and clustering because linkage in the cohort was strong. Across some 400 genotyped donors of the cohort, an average of 235,054 unique TCR beta nucleotide sequences per donor were sequenced, and roughly 20% of those sequences were non-productive.

The study at large found these results: Because HLA typing was missing for some donors at each locus, association tests included only the typed subset. In a later genetic analysis, fewer N-insertions in productive TCRs were reported among donors in an Asian-associated ancestry cluster than the roughly 700-donor mean. Linkage disequilibrium might explain the correlated functional status among segregating V segments, but an unknown experimental factor could not be ruled out. A later analysis found that HLA-associated TCR beta chains were more clonally expanded and had lower generation probabilities than equally common non-associated chains. Approximately 16 rarely observed V segments, including chromosome 9 orphons, were excluded from the earlier analysis of about 500 of the donors because counts were too low. Some IMGT-functional V segments, including TRBV6-2 and TRBV6-3, could not be told apart with the 87-base-pair reads, so those segments were excluded. A cluster of highly shared sequence variants was judged likely to be a technical artifact of the sequencing pipeline. In a later analysis, most CMV-associated TCR beta chains were found to appear HLA-restricted, with HLA associations seemingly driven largely by CMV exposure. A further reported finding was that TCR beta sequences accurately predicted the HLA-A and HLA-B alleles for most subjects in the first cohort. Across donors, most TCR sequences were observed very rarely, whereas some public TCRs were present in many individuals. In a later analysis, the rate of TCR association differed among HLA loci, with DRB1 alleles having the most associated TCRs and HLA-C alleles having the fewest. Presence/absence analyses assumed roughly uniform sequencing depth across donors, an assumption that may not hold. The authors suggested that the approach could potentially be generalized to other disease states and immunological phenotypes. According to a later analysis, parvovirus B19, influenza, CMV and Epstein-Barr virus appeared linked to several top co-occurrence clusters. In an earlier analysis of some 640 of the donors, most TCR beta V segments were observed in productive rearrangements about 87% or about 30% of the time, broadly matching IMGT annotations. V-gene and J-gene trimming of TCR beta chains was associated with a missense DCLRE1C variant in a later genetic analysis, and the association was replicated in an independent cohort. For the cohort, immune exposure information was limited to CMV serostatus. In this cohort, only TCR beta chains were sequenced, and detectable features were limited by the absence of alpha or paired-chain data. A few of the identified cytomegalovirus-associated TCR beta chains were confirmed in vitro to be specific for cytomegalovirus antigens. Strong co-occurrence of HLA alleles, especially DR and DQ, made assigning TCR associations to individual alleles difficult. In the study, roughly 160 TCR beta chains were listed as associated with cytomegalovirus. In a later analysis, 16,951 TCR beta sequences were associated with specific HLA alleles at a false discovery rate of 0.05. The classifier was reported to diagnose cytomegalovirus status with high specificity and sensitivity in both the original cohort and the validation cohort.

The CDR3, cysteine through phenylalanine, is 14 amino acids long. Just the 42-base CDR3 DNA is kept, in frame starting at base 1. As encoded in the germline V gene, CDR1 is SGHRS while CDR2 is YFSETQ. Trimming removed 5 bases from V and 1 base from J; the gene matches leave 5 bases unexplained. The sample was PBMCs. This receptor was taken from a man aged 35 to 55 in good health and CMV-seropositive. The chain is made from TRBV5-1 and TRBJ1-1, and TRBD1 aligns with 7 junction nucleotides. DNA sequence: TGCGCCAGCAGAAGACAGGGACCGAACACTGAAGCTTTCTTT. It translates to CASRRQGPNTEAFF.